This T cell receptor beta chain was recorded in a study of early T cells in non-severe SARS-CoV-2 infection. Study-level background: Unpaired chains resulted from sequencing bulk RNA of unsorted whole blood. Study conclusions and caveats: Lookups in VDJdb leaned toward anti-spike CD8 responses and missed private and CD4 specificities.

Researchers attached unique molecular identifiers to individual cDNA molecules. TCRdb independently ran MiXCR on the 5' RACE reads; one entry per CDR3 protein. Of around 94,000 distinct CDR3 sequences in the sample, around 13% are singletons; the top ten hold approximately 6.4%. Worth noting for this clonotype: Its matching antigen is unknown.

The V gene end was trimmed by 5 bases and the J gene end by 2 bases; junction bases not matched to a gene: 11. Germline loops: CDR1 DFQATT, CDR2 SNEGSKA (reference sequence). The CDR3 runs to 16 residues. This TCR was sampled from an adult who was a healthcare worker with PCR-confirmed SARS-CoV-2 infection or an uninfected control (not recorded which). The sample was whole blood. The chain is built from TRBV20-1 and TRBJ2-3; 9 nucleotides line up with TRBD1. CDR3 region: CSARRGRTGVTDTQYF. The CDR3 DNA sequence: TGCAGTGCTCGGAGGGGACGGACAGGGGTCACAGATACGCAGTATTTT.